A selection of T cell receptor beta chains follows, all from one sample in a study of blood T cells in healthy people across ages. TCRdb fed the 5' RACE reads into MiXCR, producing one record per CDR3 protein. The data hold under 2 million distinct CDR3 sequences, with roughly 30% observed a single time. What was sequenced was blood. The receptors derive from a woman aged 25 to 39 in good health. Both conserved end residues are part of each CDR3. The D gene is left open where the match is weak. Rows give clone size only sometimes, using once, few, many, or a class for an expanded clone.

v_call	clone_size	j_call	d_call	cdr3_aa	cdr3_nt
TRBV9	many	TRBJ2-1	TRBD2	CASSVVAGGSYNEQFF	TGCGCCAGCAGCGTAGTAGCGGGGGGCTCCTACAATGAGCAGTTCTTC
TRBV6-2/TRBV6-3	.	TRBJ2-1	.	CASTRDEQFF	TGTGCCAGCACCCGGGATGAGCAGTTCTTC
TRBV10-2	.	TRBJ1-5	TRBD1	CASSESDRVNQPQHF	TGCGCCAGCAGTGAATCCGACAGGGTTAATCAGCCCCAGCATTTT
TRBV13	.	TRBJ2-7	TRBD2	CASSLAGSVSYEQYF	TGTGCCAGCAGCCTAGCGGGATCGGTATCCTACGAGCAGTACTTC
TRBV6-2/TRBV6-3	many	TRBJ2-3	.	CASSYSGVDTQYF	TGTGCCAGCAGTTACTCGGGAGTAGATACGCAGTATTTT
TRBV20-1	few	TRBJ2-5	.	CSAARQGRETQYF	TGCAGTGCTGCCCGCCAGGGCAGGGAGACCCAGTACTTC
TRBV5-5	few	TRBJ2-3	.	CASSGLEVDTQYF	TGTGCCAGCAGCGGACTTGAGGTAGATACGCAGTATTTT
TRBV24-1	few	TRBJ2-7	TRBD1	CATSEPGQGTGQYF	TGTGCCACCAGTGAGCCGGGACAGGGGACCGGGCAGTACTTC
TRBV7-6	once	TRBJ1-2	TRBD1	CASSFLGQGEDGYTF	TGTGCCAGCAGCTTCCTAGGACAGGGCGAGGATGGCTACACCTTC
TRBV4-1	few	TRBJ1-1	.	CASSQDGSSPVLNTEAFF	TGCGCCAGCAGCCAAGATGGAAGTAGTCCGGTTCTGAACACTGAAGCTTTCTTT
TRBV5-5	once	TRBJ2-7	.	CASSLEAQVYEQYF	TGTGCCAGCAGCTTGGAGGCACAGGTCTACGAGCAGTACTTC
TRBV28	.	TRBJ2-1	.	CASNSNRGSYNEQFF	TGTGCCAGCAATTCCAACCGGGGCTCCTACAACGAGCAGTTCTTC
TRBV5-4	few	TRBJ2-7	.	CASSSGVLTYEQYF	TGTGCCAGCAGCTCGGGGGTCCTTACGTACGAGCAGTACTTC
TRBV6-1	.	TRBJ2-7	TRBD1	CASRGTANTGEQYF	TGTGCCAGCAGAGGGACAGCGAACACCGGGGAGCAGTACTTC
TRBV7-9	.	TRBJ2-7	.	CASSRRDGAYEQYF	TGTGCCAGCAGCCGTCGGGACGGAGCCTACGAGCAGTACTTC
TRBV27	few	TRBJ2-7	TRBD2	CASSYTGLAGEYEQYF	TGTGCCAGCAGTTACACGGGACTAGCGGGAGAGTACGAGCAGTACTTC
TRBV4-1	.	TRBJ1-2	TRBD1	CASSSPGQGGIRGSYTF	TGCGCCAGCAGCTCTCCGGGACAGGGGGGCATCCGAGGCAGCTACACCTTC
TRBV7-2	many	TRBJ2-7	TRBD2	CASSPVSGGATYEQYF	TGTGCCAGCAGCCCGGTGTCCGGGGGGGCCACCTACGAGCAGTACTTC
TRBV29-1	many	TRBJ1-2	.	CSVRTANYGYTF	TGCAGCGTGAGGACAGCGAACTATGGCTACACCTTC
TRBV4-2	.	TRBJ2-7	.	CASSQASGLAYEQYF	TGTGCCAGCAGCCAAGCTTCGGGGCTTGCGTACGAGCAGTACTTC
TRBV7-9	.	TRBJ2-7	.	CASSLAFSSDEQYF	TGTGCCAGCAGCTTAGCGTTCTCGTCTGACGAGCAGTACTTC
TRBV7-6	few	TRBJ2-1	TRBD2	CASSLEAGGRPPRGNEQFF	TGTGCCAGCAGCTTAGAGGCGGGCGGGAGGCCCCCAAGGGGCAATGAGCAGTTCTTC
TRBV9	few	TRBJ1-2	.	CASSVGGAANYGYTF	TGTGCCAGCAGCGTGGGGGGGGCAGCTAACTATGGCTACACCTTC
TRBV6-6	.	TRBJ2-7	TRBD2	CASSPAGLAGYEQYF	TGTGCCAGCAGTCCAGCAGGACTAGCGGGCTACGAGCAGTACTTC
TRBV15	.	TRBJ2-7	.	CATSRGQGREQYF	TGTGCCACCAGCAGAGGTCAGGGTCGGGAGCAGTACTTC
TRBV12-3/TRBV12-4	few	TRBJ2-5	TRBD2	CASSKRETEETQYF	TGTGCCAGCAGTAAGCGGGAGACGGAAGAGACCCAGTACTTC
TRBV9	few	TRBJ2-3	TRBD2	CASSEGGGTPPDTQYF	TGTGCCAGCAGCGAGGGCGGGGGGACCCCCCCAGATACGCAGTATTTT
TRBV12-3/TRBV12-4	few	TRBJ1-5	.	CASSLGPRYYSNQPQHF	TGTGCCAGCAGTTTAGGGCCGCGATATTATAGCAATCAGCCCCAGCATTTT
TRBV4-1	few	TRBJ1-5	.	CASSQDQGFQQPQHF	TGCGCCAGCAGCCAAGATCAGGGCTTTCAGCAGCCCCAGCATTTT
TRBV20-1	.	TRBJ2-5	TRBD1	CSARDPARGLWETQYF	TGCAGTGCTAGAGATCCGGCCAGGGGGCTCTGGGAGACCCAGTACTTC
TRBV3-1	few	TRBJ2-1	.	CASSQIGGGATHEQFF	TGTGCCAGCAGCCAAATAGGGGGGGGCGCAACGCATGAGCAGTTCTTC
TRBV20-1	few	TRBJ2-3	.	CSAPVGGPSTDTQYF	TGCAGTGCCCCGGTCGGGGGGCCAAGCACAGATACGCAGTATTTT
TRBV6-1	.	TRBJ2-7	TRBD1	CASISTGARYEQYF	TGTGCCAGCATTTCGACAGGGGCGCGCTACGAGCAGTACTTC
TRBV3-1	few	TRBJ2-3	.	CASSQLPGLSTSTDTQYF	TGTGCCAGCAGCCAATTACCGGGACTCAGTACGAGCACAGATACGCAGTATTTT
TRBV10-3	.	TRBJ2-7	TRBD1	CAISESVRQGEGYEQYF	TGTGCCATCAGTGAGTCGGTCCGACAGGGCGAAGGCTACGAGCAGTACTTC
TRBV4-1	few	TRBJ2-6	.	CASSQEVRGRTGANVPTF	TGCGCCAGCAGCCAAGAAGTACGGGGGCGGACTGGGGCCAACGTCCCGACTTTC
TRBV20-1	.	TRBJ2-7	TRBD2	CSARGGGGPTYEQYF	TGCAGTGCTAGAGGGGGCGGGGGACCTACCTACGAGCAGTACTTC
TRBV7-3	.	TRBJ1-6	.	CASSLTGGVDSPLHF	TGTGCCAGCAGCTTAACGGGAGGGGTGGATTCACCCCTCCACTTT
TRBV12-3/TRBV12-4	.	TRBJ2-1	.	CASSLGGYNNEQFF	TGTGCCAGCAGTTTAGGGGGCTACAACAATGAGCAGTTCTTC
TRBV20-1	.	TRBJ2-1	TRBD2	CSATGTSGRARSYNEQFF	TGCAGTGCAACTGGGACTAGCGGGAGGGCCCGCTCCTACAATGAGCAGTTCTTC
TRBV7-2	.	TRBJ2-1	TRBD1	CASSLNRGRLGNEQFF	TGTGCCAGCAGCTTGAACAGGGGGCGCCTCGGGAATGAGCAGTTCTTC
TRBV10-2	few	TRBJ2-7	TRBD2	CASRAGGSTSFYEQYF	TGCGCCAGCAGAGCGGGAGGGTCCACCTCTTTCTACGAGCAGTACTTC
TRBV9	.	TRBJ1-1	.	CASSVKGNTEAFF	TGTGCCAGCAGCGTCAAGGGGAACACTGAAGCTTTCTTT
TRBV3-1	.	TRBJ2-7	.	CASSRRDSVIYEQYF	TGTGCCAGCAGCCGCCGGGACTCGGTAATCTACGAGCAGTACTTC
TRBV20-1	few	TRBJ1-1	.	CSARTGKENFF	TGCAGTGCTAGGACAGGAAAGGAAAATTTCTTT
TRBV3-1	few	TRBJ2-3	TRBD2	CASSQRGGARDTQYF	TGTGCCAGCAGCCAACGCGGGGGGGCCCGGGATACGCAGTATTTT